This T cell receptor beta chain was identified during a study of vaccination and CD4 T cells after COVID-19. On this clonotype: Its specificity is unknown.

Sequence data for DNA of cultured CD4+ T cells were generated by the Oncomine TCR Beta short-read assay. TCRdb independently ran MiXCR on the PCR reads; one entry per CDR3 protein. The table lists approximately 16,000 distinct CDR3 sequences, around 30% of them singletons. Treatment: approximately 9-day PBMC culture with coronavirus spike peptide pools or control peptides (ViraFEST assay). This clonotype was sampled from a human donor with COVID-19. Sequencing was done on a sample of cultured CD4+ T cells from blood.

The CDR3 protein is CSASARGGAYNEQFF. The CDR3 DNA is TGCAGTGCTAGTGCCAGGGGGGGTGCGTACAATGAGCAGTTCTTC. The V call is TRBV20-1, the J call TRBJ2-1; D possibly matches TRBD1 or TRBD2 (7 bases each). The V end lost 3 bases, the J end lost 4 bases, and 16 bases lay between the germline ends. The CDR3 consists of 15 residues. The germline gives CDR1 DFQATT, CDR2 SNEGSKA (reference sequence).